Presented here are 25 T cell receptor beta chains from one specimen sequenced in a study of cytomegalovirus exposure and HLA in healthy donors. The PCR contained 60 Vbeta and 13 Jbeta primers. Libraries were prepared by immunoSEQ multiplex PCR; TCRdb keeps only in-frame clonotypes and omits some of them. The sample gives 43,000 or so clones, about 60% of which show up once; 8.7% is in the top ten. The sample was PBMCs. The source is a human donor in good health.

V and J are TRBV7-8 and TRBJ1-3; D is unresolved. Deletions cut 4 bases from V and 4 bases from J, with 14 bases between. The CDR3 covers 15 residues. In germline, CDR1 is SGHVS, CDR2 FQNEAQ. CDR3 loop: CASSSLGDGGNTIYF. The CDR3 nucleotides are TGTGCCAGCAGCTCCCTTGGCGACGGGGGAAACACCATATATTTT.

This clone was counted only a few times. The rearrangement joins TRBV9 to TRBJ2-7, with 7 bases lining up with TRBD1. CDR3 length: 13 residues. Germline lookup yields CDR1 SGDLS and CDR2 YYNGEE. V shed 3 bases, J shed 6 bases, and the junction held 6 bases outside the gene matches. The CDR3 loop is CASSDPDRVEQYF. The DNA for the CDR3 is TGTGCCAGCAGCGACCCCGACAGGGTCGAGCAGTACTTC.

The V gene is TRBV5-4, the J gene TRBJ1-2; 8 bases line up with TRBD1. Germline-derived CDR1 and CDR2 are SGHNT and YYREEE (reference sequence). V lost 2 bases, J lost 4 bases, and 10 bases stayed unmatched. The CDR3 spans 16 residues. CDR3 in amino acids: CASSFLADRGGYGYTF. CDR3 nucleotides: TGTGCCAGCAGCTTTTTAGCTGACAGGGGCGGCTATGGCTACACCTTC.

The chain couples TRBV6-5 to TRBJ2-2; the match to TRBD1 covers 8 bases. The CDR3 sequence is 16 residues long. The V and J ends lost 4 bases and 0 bases, in that order; junction bases with no gene match: 4. The germline gives CDR1 MNHEY, CDR2 SVGAGI. This CDR3 reads CASSLTGATNTGELFF. DNA for the CDR3: TGTGCCAGCAGTTTGACAGGGGCAACGAACACCGGGGAGCTGTTTTTT.

The V call is TRBV6-5, the J call TRBJ1-2; D perhaps matches TRBD1 (5 bases). The germline V gene has CDR1 MNHEY and CDR2 SVGAGI. Trimming pared 4 bases from V and 7 bases from J, leaving 10 bases between. The CDR3 runs 12 residues. The CDR3 here is CASSSQQAGYTF. CDR3 coding DNA: TGTGCCAGCAGTTCTCAACAGGCTGGCTACACCTTC.

The J gene is TRBJ1-4, the V gene TRBV6-1, with D unclear. The CDR3 has 14 amino acids. The V gene lost 4 bases and the J gene lost 7 bases, with 13 bases spanning the gap. The germline gives CDR1 MNHNS, CDR2 SASEGT. CDR3 sequence reads: CASSGGGLGEKLFF. The CDR3 DNA reads TGTGCCAGCAGTGGTGGAGGCTTGGGTGAAAAACTGTTTTTT.

This sequence joins TRBV28 and TRBJ2-7; D ambiguous. V was pared by 3 bases and J by 3 bases, with 6 bases between. The V gene's germline CDR1 is MDHEN and CDR2 SYDVKM. The CDR3 is 12 residues long. CDR3 sequence reads: CASSLGDYEQYF. CDR3 DNA: TGTGCCAGCAGTTTGGGCGACTACGAGCAGTACTTC.

In this sample, this clone turned up a few times. The chain uses TRBV4-2 and TRBJ1-5; possible D gene TRBD1, 5 bases. Germline V gene data show CDR1 as LGHNA and CDR2 as YNFKEQ. Trimming took 0 bases from V and 3 from J, leaving 9 bases between them. The CDR3 runs 15 residues. This CDR3 reads CASSQDHGANQPQHF. The CDR3 coding sequence is TGTGCCAGCAGCCAAGATCATGGGGCCAATCAGCCCCAGCATTTT.

The J gene is TRBJ1-2, the V gene TRBV6-1, with D uncertain. CDR1 MNHNS and CDR2 SASEGT come from the germline V gene. The CDR3 length is 13 residues. V dropped 2 bases and J dropped 4 bases, with 8 bases sitting between them. The CDR3, as DNA: TGTGCCAGCAGTGAACGGGGTCTCTATGGCTACACCTTC. The encoded protein is CASSERGLYGYTF.

This clone occurred once. The chain couples TRBV6-5 to TRBJ2-7; 8 bases map to TRBD2. V was pared by 0 bases and J by 7 bases, with 8 bases of the junction left unmatched. This CDR3 comprises 15 residues. The germline CDR1 and CDR2 sequences are MNHEY and SVGAGI. CDR3 loop: CASSYSRRGGREQYF. CDR3 nucleotides: TGTGCCAGCAGTTACTCGCGACGGGGGGGCCGAGAGCAGTACTTC.

This chain connects TRBV29-1 to TRBJ1-1; no clear D gene. The germline V and J ends were trimmed by 3 bases and 1 base, with 9 bases remaining between them. Germline assignment: CDR1 SQVTM and CDR2 ANQGSEA. The CDR3 consists of 13 residues. CDR3 in amino acids: CSVDAGTNTEAFF. The CDR3, as DNA: TGCAGCGTTGACGCGGGTACGAACACTGAAGCTTTCTTT.

The V and J genes are TRBV7-9 and TRBJ2-7; D uncertain. In germline, CDR1 is SEHNR, CDR2 FQNEAQ (reference sequence). This CDR3 comprises 9 residues. Trimming stripped 11 bases from V and 4 bases from J, with 6 bases between. The CDR3 sequence is CAVGYEQYF. DNA of the CDR3: TGTGCCGTCGGGTACGAGCAGTACTTC.

The chain recombines TRBV4-1 with TRBJ1-5; 10 bases match TRBD1. The CDR3 totals 18 residues. Germline CDR1 is MGHRA and CDR2 is YSYEKL. V lost 1 base to trimming and J lost 5 bases; unmatched junction nucleotides: 11. CDR3 in amino acids: CASSQVIGTGVPHQPQHF. CDR3 DNA: TGCGCCAGCAGCCAAGTTATAGGGACAGGGGTCCCCCATCAGCCCCAGCATTTT.

This sequence joins TRBV6-6 and TRBJ2-2; D not resolved. The CDR3 has 12 residues. Germline V gives CDR1 MNHNY, CDR2 SVGAGI (reference sequence). The germline V and J ends were trimmed by 6 bases and 6 bases, with 8 bases remaining between them. The CDR3 DNA reads TGTGCCAGCAGCCCCCCAGCCGGGGAGCTGTTTTTT. Protein sequence: CASSPPAGELFF.

The gene calls are TRBV7-8 and TRBJ1-2; D may be TRBD1 (5 bases). Germline assignment: CDR1 SGHVS and CDR2 FQNEAQ. CDR3 length: 13 residues. V was trimmed by 5 bases and J by 3 bases, leaving 10 bases between them. The CDR3 protein is CASSPSGYYGYTF. The CDR3 nucleotides are TGTGCCAGCAGCCCTTCAGGGTACTATGGCTACACCTTC. Drawing the rest from reference TRBV7-8 and TRBJ1-2, the complete variable domain is GAGVSQSPRYKVAKRGQDVALRCDPISGHVSLFWYQQALGQGPEFLTYFQNEAQLDKSGLPSDRFFAERPEGSVSTLKIQRTQQEDSAVYLCASSPSGYYGYTFGSGTRLTVV.

This clone was counted between two and nine times. The chain uses TRBV30 and TRBJ1-1; TRBD1 agrees at 7 bases. CDR1 and CDR2 from the germline V gene are GTSNPN and SVGIG (reference sequence). The CDR3 loop spans 13 amino acids. V lost 1 base, J lost 5 bases, and 4 bases stayed unmatched. Here the CDR3 reads CAWSEQGVTEAFF. CDR3 sequence (DNA): TGTGCCTGGAGTGAGCAGGGGGTGACTGAAGCTTTCTTT.

The rearrangement joins TRBV6-5 to TRBJ1-2; perhaps TRBD1 as D (6 bases). V shed 10 bases and J shed 6 bases, with 18 bases lying between them. The CDR3 has 13 amino acids. Germline CDR1 is MNHEY and CDR2 is SVGAGI. DNA of the CDR3: TGTGCCACCGCGACAGGTCCCGTCGATGGCTACACCTTC. It translates to CATATGPVDGYTF.

The V call is TRBV6-5, the J call TRBJ1-3; D is uncertain. The germline V gene has CDR1 MNHEY and CDR2 SVGAGI. The CDR3 runs to 13 residues. Trimming stripped 7 bases from V and 0 bases from J, with 7 bases between. The CDR3 here is CASNSNSGNTIYF. The CDR3 DNA reads TGTGCCAGCAACAGCAACTCTGGAAACACCATATATTTT.

The chain links TRBV2 to TRBJ1-6; D ambiguous. Germline CDR1 is SNHLY and CDR2 is FYNNEI. CDR3 length: 13 amino acids. V dropped 9 bases and J dropped 7 bases, with 13 bases sitting between them. The CDR3 DNA reads as TGTGCCAGTCTCTTAAGCGGGAATTCACCCCTCCACTTT. It is translated as CASLLSGNSPLHF.

The chain links TRBV9 to TRBJ1-6; D is perhaps TRBD1 (6 bases). Per germline, CDR1 SGDLS and CDR2 YYNGEE. The CDR3 spans 15 residues. V lost 0 bases to trimming and J lost 5 bases, with 9 bases between them. CDR3 DNA sequence: TGTGCCAGCAGCGTAGGGGGGCGGGATAATTCACCCCTCCACTTT. Amino acid sequence: CASSVGGRDNSPLHF.

The V gene is TRBV4-1, the J gene TRBJ1-5; no clear D gene. The CDR3 has 13 amino acids. With 0 bases removed from V and 5 bases from J, the gap between germline ends came to 5 bases. Germline-derived CDR1 and CDR2 are MGHRA and YSYEKL. CDR3 nucleotide sequence: TGCGCCAGCAGCCAAGATGTCGATCAGCCCCAGCATTTT. Translation: CASSQDVDQPQHF.

CDR3 DNA: TGCAGCGTTGCAATTAGAGAGACTAGTGGCTACACCTTC. It codes for CSVAIRETSGYTF. The V call is TRBV29-1, the J call TRBJ1-2; D gene ambiguous. This CDR3 region has 13 residues. With 4 bases removed from V and 7 bases from J, the gap between germline ends came to 16 bases. Germline CDR1 is SQVTM and CDR2 is ANQGSEA.

The chain joins TRBV13 to TRBJ2-2, with TRBD2 as a possible D gene (6 bases). Trimming took 5 bases from V and 7 from J, leaving 11 bases between them. CDR3 length: 13 amino acids. CDR1 is PRHDT and CDR2 is FYEKMQ in the germline V gene (reference sequence). The CDR3 nucleotides are TGTGCCAGCAGCATCGGGAGAGGCGGGGAGCTGTTTTTT. Its translation: CASSIGRGGELFF.

The gene calls are TRBV5-4 and TRBJ2-3; TRBD2 matches at 10 bases. V shed 5 bases, J shed 2 bases, and the junction held 8 bases outside the gene matches. In germline, CDR1 is SGHNT, CDR2 YYREEE (reference sequence). The CDR3 is 16 residues long. The CDR3 loop is CASSGGLAGVTDTQYF. CDR3 bases: TGTGCCAGCAGTGGCGGGCTAGCGGGGGTCACAGATACGCAGTATTTT. The full variable domain, completed using reference TRBV5-4 and TRBJ2-3, is ETGVTQSPTHLIKTRGQQVTLRCSSQSGHNTVSWYQQALGQGPQFIFQYYREEENGRGNFPPRFSGLQFPNYSSELNVNALELDDSALYLCASSGGLAGVTDTQYFGPGTRLTVL.

This chain connects TRBV29-1 to TRBJ1-1; D is undetermined. Trimming removed 5 bases at V and 1 base at J, with 8 bases between. Germline V gene data show CDR1 as SQVTM and CDR2 as ANQGSEA. The CDR3 loop spans 12 amino acids. The chain's CDR3 is CSVNRGNTEAFF. The CDR3, as DNA: TGCAGCGTTAACCGCGGGAACACTGAAGCTTTCTTT.